The 7 T cell receptor beta chains presented below share a single source sample, sequenced in a study of T-cell reconstitution after alpha-beta-depleted transplantation in children. Unique molecular identifiers featured in how the TCRbeta library was prepared. TCRdb re-called the PCR reads with MiXCR, one entry per CDR3 protein. The sample lists 200,000 to 250,000 distinct CDR3 sequences; more than 20% were seen once. The input for sequencing was PBMCs, mostly from graft donor cells, taken 360 days after TCRalphabeta/CD19-depleted stem cell transplant. Every receptor here comes from a female patient aged 2-15 years who had a stem cell transplant for congenital amegakaryocytic thrombocytopenia, so the T cells may come from the graft donor.

Comments on this clonotype: The junction differs from germline at one of its ends, possibly a read error. V and J are TRBV4-2 and TRBJ2-1; 7 positions agree with TRBD2. This CDR3 is built from 20 residues. From germline, CDR1 is LGHNA and CDR2 YNFKEQ. DNA for the CDR3: TGTCCCAGCAGCCAAGGGACTACCGAACTCAAACGCAGCTCCTACAATGAGCAGTTCTTC. It is translated as CPSSQGTTELKRSSYNEQFF.

This chain joins TRBV19 and TRBJ1-2; unclear D gene. V gave up 9 bases and J gave up 6 bases, with 23 bases separating them. Germline V gives CDR1 LNHDA, CDR2 SQIVND (reference sequence). This CDR3 is 15 amino acids long. The DNA for the CDR3 is TGTGCCAGCTATGCCGCGGGAGGGCTCACGAATGGCTACACCTTC. It is translated as CASYAAGGLTNGYTF.

This clonotype showed up many times. The chain combines TRBV5-1 with TRBJ2-1, with a possible D match to TRBD2 (5 bases). The V end was cut by 2 bases, the J end by 8 bases, with 8 bases between. CDR1 and CDR2 (germline): SGHRS, YFSETQ. This CDR3 is 12 amino acids long. Here the CDR3 DNA reads TGCGCCAGCAGCTTCCGGGAACATGAGCAGTTCTTC. This translates into CASSFREHEQFF.

The chain couples TRBV7-9 to TRBJ2-7, with D possibly being TRBD1 (5 bases). CDR1 and CDR2 (germline): SEHNR, FQNEAQ (reference sequence). The CDR3 is made up of 14 amino acids. V was clipped by 1 base and J by 4 bases, with 11 bases between them. CDR3 protein: CASSLEVRVYEQYF. The CDR3, as DNA: TGTGCCAGCAGCTTAGAGGTCAGGGTGTACGAGCAGTACTTC.

A word on this clonotype: One base away lies a much larger clone, so this may be a sequencing read error. CDR3 nucleotide sequence: TGTGCCAGCAGGGCTCGACAAAGGGAGACCCATTACTTC. Its protein is CASRARQRETHYF. J is TRBJ2-5 and V is TRBV12-3 or TRBV12-4; maybe TRBD2 (5 bases). CDR3 size: 13 residues.

J is TRBJ2-1 and V is TRBV7-2, with 8 bases matching TRBD2. This CDR3 contains 16 residues. Germline V CDR1 and CDR2: SGHTA, FQGNSA. V was clipped by 4 bases and J by 4 bases; unmatched bases: 9. CDR3 in amino acids: CASSSSGGSTYNEQFF. DNA of the CDR3: TGTGCCAGCAGCTCCAGCGGGGGCTCAACATACAATGAGCAGTTCTTC.

The chain has TRBV28 and TRBJ2-1; TRBD2 agrees at 10 bases. The germline V gene encodes CDR1 MDHEN and CDR2 SYDVKM. This CDR3 is 16 amino acids long. V was pared by 5 bases and J by 4 bases, with 8 bases of the junction left unmatched. The CDR3 nucleotides are TGTGCCAGCAGTCTAGATAGCGGGGGGATATACAATGAGCAGTTCTTC. Encoded protein: CASSLDSGGIYNEQFF.